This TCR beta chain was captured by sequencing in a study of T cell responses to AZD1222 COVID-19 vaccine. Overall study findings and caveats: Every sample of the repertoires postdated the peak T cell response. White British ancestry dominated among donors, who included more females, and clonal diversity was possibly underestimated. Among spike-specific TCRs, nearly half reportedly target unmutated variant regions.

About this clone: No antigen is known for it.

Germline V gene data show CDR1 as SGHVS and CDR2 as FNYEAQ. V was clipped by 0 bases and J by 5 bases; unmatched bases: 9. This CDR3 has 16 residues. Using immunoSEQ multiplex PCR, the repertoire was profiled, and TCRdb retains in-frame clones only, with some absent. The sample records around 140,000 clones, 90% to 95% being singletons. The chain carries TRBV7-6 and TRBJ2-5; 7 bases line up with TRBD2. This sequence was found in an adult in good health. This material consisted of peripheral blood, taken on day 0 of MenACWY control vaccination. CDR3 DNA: TGTGCCAGCAGCTTAGCCTGGCAGCGGGGTTGGGAGACCCAGTACTTC. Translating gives CASSLAWQRGWETQYF. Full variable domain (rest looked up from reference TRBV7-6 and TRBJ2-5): GAGVSQSPRYKVTKRGQDVALRCDPISGHVSLYWYRQALGQGPEFLTYFNYEAQQDKSGLPNDRFSAERPEGSISTLTIQRTEQRDSAMYRCASSLAWQRGWETQYFGPGTRLLVL.